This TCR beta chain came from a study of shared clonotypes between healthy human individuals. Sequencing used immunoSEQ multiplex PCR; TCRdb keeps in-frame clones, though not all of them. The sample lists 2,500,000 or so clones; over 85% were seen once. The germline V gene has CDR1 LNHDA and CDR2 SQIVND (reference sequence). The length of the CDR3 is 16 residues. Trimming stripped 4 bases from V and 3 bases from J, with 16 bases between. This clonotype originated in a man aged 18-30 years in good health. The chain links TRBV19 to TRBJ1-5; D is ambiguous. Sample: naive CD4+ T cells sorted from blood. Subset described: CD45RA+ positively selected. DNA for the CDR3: TGTGCCAGTAGTAATGGGCCGTCTCCCAACAATCAGCCCCAGCATTTT. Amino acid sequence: CASSNGPSPNNQPQHF.